The 19 T cell receptor beta chains below were found in one sample sequenced in a study of T-cell reconstitution after alpha-beta-depleted transplantation in children. The library targeted TCRbeta and was prepared with unique molecular identifiers. TCRdb analysed the PCR reads with MiXCR anew, one entry per CDR3 protein. The sample has about 500,000 distinct CDR3 sequences; 32% are singletons. Here the sequenced sample was PBMCs from the stem cell graft donor, taken from the stem cell graft. These receptor sequences come from a human donor who donated a stem cell graft to a child with aplastic anemia.

This clonotype was detected only a few times. The CDR3 spells CASSLERGTQYF. The CDR3 coding sequence is TGTGCCAGCAGTTTAGAAAGGGGTACGCAGTATTTT. The chain recombines TRBV12-3 or TRBV12-4 with TRBJ2-3, with D possibly matching TRBD1 (5 bases). CDR3 length: 12 residues. V was shortened by 1 base and J by 8 bases, with 7 bases between the two germline ends.

The rearrangement uses TRBV30 and TRBJ2-3; D remains ambiguous. The CDR3 is 15 amino acids. Per germline, CDR1 GTSNPN and CDR2 SVGIG (reference sequence). The V and J ends lost 0 bases and 1 base respectively, with 11 bases between them. The CDR3 loop is CAWSVSSHRTDTQYF. In DNA form, the CDR3 reads TGTGCCTGGAGTGTATCTTCCCATCGCACAGATACGCAGTATTTT.

The sample holds a few counts of this clonotype. The J gene is TRBJ2-7, the V gene TRBV29-1, with D tentatively TRBD1 (7 bases). Germline V gene sequence: CDR1 SQVTM, CDR2 ANQGSEA. The V and J ends lost 4 bases and 4 bases respectively, with 17 bases between them. CDR3 length equals 14 residues. Here the CDR3 reads CSVGPRTGGYEQYF. CDR3 DNA: TGCAGCGTTGGCCCCAGGACAGGAGGGTACGAGCAGTACTTC.

The CDR3 region is CSAGRQGIYEQYF. The CDR3 coding sequence is TGCAGTGCTGGGAGACAGGGGATCTACGAGCAGTACTTC. V gene TRBV20-1 combines with J gene TRBJ2-7; TRBD1 matches at 8 bases. CDR3 length: 13 amino acids. V lost 5 bases, J lost 3 bases, and 6 bases stayed unmatched. Germline V gene data show CDR1 as DFQATT and CDR2 as SNEGSKA (reference sequence).

J is TRBJ2-1 and V is TRBV24-1; D may match TRBD1 or TRBD2 (5 bases each). Per the germline V gene, CDR1 is KGHDR and CDR2 is SFDVKD. The CDR3 spans 16 residues. V lost 3 bases and J 6 bases, leaving 17 bases between the germline ends. The CDR3 coding sequence is TGTGCCACCAGTGATCCCCTCGGGGCCAAGTCCAATGAGCAGTTCTTC. Protein sequence: CATSDPLGAKSNEQFF.

DNA for the CDR3: TGTGCCAGCAGCTTGGGCTGGAAGGATTGGGACATTCAGTACTTC. It yields the protein CASSLGWKDWDIQYF. This chain joins TRBV5-4 and TRBJ2-4; D is ambiguous. This CDR3 is built from 15 residues. V was cut by 0 bases and J by 8 bases, with 15 bases left in between. Germline CDR1 and CDR2: SGHNT and YYREEE (reference sequence).

This clonotype has more than one count but fewer than ten. The rearrangement joins TRBV20-1 to TRBJ2-1, with 11 nucleotides matching TRBD2. Per germline, CDR1 DFQATT and CDR2 SNEGSKA (reference sequence). The CDR3 is 17 amino acids. V dropped 6 bases and J dropped 7; count of bases not matched to a gene: 17. The CDR3 protein is CSAQKQIAGGPRNEQFF. CDR3 nucleotide sequence: TGCAGTGCCCAGAAACAGATAGCGGGAGGGCCCAGAAATGAGCAGTTCTTC.

This chain joins TRBV27 and TRBJ2-1, with no clear D. This CDR3 region has 15 residues. The V gene lost 7 bases and the J gene lost 5 bases, with 18 bases spanning the gap. Germline-derived CDR1 and CDR2 are MNHEY and SMNVEV (reference sequence). The CDR3 reads CASTRRDLNHNEQFF. CDR3 coding DNA: TGTGCCAGCACCCGAAGAGACTTGAACCACAATGAGCAGTTCTTC.

V and J are TRBV30 and TRBJ2-5, with D perhaps being TRBD1 or TRBD2 (6 bases each). The CDR3 runs to 17 residues. Trimming took 1 base from V and 3 from J, leaving 21 bases between them. Germline loops: CDR1 GTSNPN, CDR2 SVGIG (reference sequence). CDR3: CAWSAFSDRRVKETQYF. The CDR3 DNA reads TGTGCCTGGAGTGCCTTTTCCGACAGGAGGGTCAAAGAGACCCAGTACTTC.

The CDR3 is CSAGGGGEWHEQYF. The CDR3 DNA reads TGCAGCGCTGGGGGAGGGGGGGAGTGGCACGAGCAGTACTTC. This chain links TRBV29-1 with TRBJ2-7; possibly TRBD2 for D (7 bases). Germline V gene data show CDR1 as SQVTM and CDR2 as ANQGSEA. V was shortened by 7 bases and J by 5 bases, with 21 bases between the two germline ends. The CDR3 is 14 amino acids.

The chain links TRBV20-1 to TRBJ2-3; 8 bases agree with TRBD1. The CDR3 runs 15 residues. Germline CDR1 DFQATT, CDR2 SNEGSKA (reference sequence). J lost 2 bases, V lost 6 bases, and 10 bases had no gene match. CDR3 in amino acids: CSAISGTGITDTQYF. CDR3 DNA sequence: TGCAGTGCAATCTCCGGGACAGGTATCACAGATACGCAGTATTTT.

The chain employs TRBV7-2 and TRBJ1-1; D not resolved. The CDR3 consists of 16 residues. Germline CDR1 and CDR2: SGHTA and FQGNSA. With 5 bases removed from V and 5 bases from J, the gap between germline ends came to 21 bases. The CDR3 sequence is CASSDGRADRRTEAFF. Written as DNA, the CDR3 is TGTGCCAGCAGCGACGGACGCGCGGATAGGCGGACTGAAGCTTTCTTT.

This clonotype was counted only a few times. This chain connects TRBV5-1 to TRBJ2-5; D gene ambiguous. CDR3 size: 12 residues. V dropped 4 bases and J dropped 6 bases, with 10 bases sitting between them. The germline CDR1 and CDR2 sequences are SGHRS and YFSETQ. The CDR3 region has the DNA TGCGCCAGCAGCAGCAGCACCCAGACCCAGTACTTC. This gives the protein CASSSSTQTQYF.

The chain is built from TRBV7-9 and TRBJ1-5; D perhaps matches TRBD1 (6 bases). The V gene's germline CDR1 is SEHNR and CDR2 FQNEAQ (reference sequence). The length of the CDR3 is 17 residues. Deletions cut 1 base from V and 0 bases from J, with 13 bases between. CDR3 loop: CASSLEQDRHSNQPQHF. CDR3 coding DNA: TGTGCCAGCAGCTTAGAACAGGACAGACATAGCAATCAGCCCCAGCATTTT.

V is TRBV28 and J is TRBJ2-7; 8 nucleotides match TRBD1. CDR1 and CDR2 from the germline V gene are MDHEN and SYDVKM. Germline trimming cut 7 bases from V and 7 bases from J; bases unmatched to any gene: 12. The CDR3 runs to 14 residues. The CDR3 reads CASTMGQVGREQYF. The CDR3 bases are TGTGCCAGCACTATGGGACAGGTGGGGAGGGAGCAGTACTTC. Together with reference TRBV28 and TRBJ2-7, the CDR3 gives the full variable domain: DVKVTQSSRYLVKRTGEKVFLECVQDMDHENMFWYRQDPGLGLRLIYFSYDVKMKEKGDIPEGYSVSREKKERFSLILESASTNQTSMYLCASTMGQVGREQYFGPGTRLTVT.

V and J are TRBV5-1 and TRBJ1-3; D remains unclear. V lost 7 bases to trimming and J lost 0 bases, with 8 bases between them. This CDR3 contains 13 residues. The germline V gene has CDR1 SGHRS and CDR2 YFSETQ. CDR3 amino acids: CASFGGSGNTIYF. CDR3 nucleotides: TGCGCCAGCTTTGGAGGCTCTGGAAACACCATATATTTT. Drawing the rest from reference TRBV5-1 and TRBJ1-3, the complete variable domain is KAGVTQTPRYLIKTRGQQVTLSCSPISGHRSVSWYQQTPGQGLQFLFEYFSETQRNKGNFPGRFSGRQFSNSRSEMNVSTLELGDSALYLCASFGGSGNTIYFGEGSWLTVV.

The genes are TRBV18 and TRBJ1-3; no firm D call. V lost 6 bases and J lost 4, with 13 bases in between. The germline CDR1 and CDR2 sequences are KGHSH and LQKENI. The CDR3 covers 14 residues. CDR3 residues: CASSLWDVGNTIYF. CDR3 DNA sequence: TGTGCCAGCTCCCTGTGGGATGTCGGAAACACCATATATTTT.

The chain employs TRBV18 and TRBJ2-7; 9 nucleotides agree with TRBD2. Germline V CDR1 and CDR2: KGHSH, LQKENI. V gave up 2 bases and J gave up 7 bases; unmatched junction bases: 9. The CDR3 contains 15 residues. The CDR3 loop reads CASSPSSGRLGEQYF. The DNA for the CDR3 is TGTGCCAGCTCACCATCCAGCGGGAGGCTAGGGGAGCAGTACTTC. Variable domain in full (rest from reference TRBV18 and TRBJ2-7): NAGVMQNPRHLVRRRGQEARLRCSPMKGHSHVYWYRQLPEEGLKFMVYLQKENIIDESGMPKERFSAEFPKEGPSILRIQQVVRGDSAAYFCASSPSSGRLGEQYFGPGTRLTVT.

This clonotype was picked up a small number of times. The V gene is TRBV12-3 or TRBV12-4, the J gene TRBJ2-1; 9 nucleotides line up with TRBD2. The V gene end was trimmed by 6 bases and the J gene end by 4 bases; junction bases not matched to a gene: 10. This CDR3 has 16 residues. CDR3 DNA: TGTGCCAGCAGCCCTCGGGTAGCGGGAGTTTACAATGAGCAGTTCTTC. Translated, it gives CASSPRVAGVYNEQFF.